These T cell receptor beta chains were read from a single sample in a study of control samples from healthy donors and cancer patients. Produced via immunoSEQ multiplex PCR; TCRdb's table is partial and in-frame only. The profile shows 150,000 or so clones, approximately 93% of them singletons. Specimen: blood. These receptors were taken from a man between 18 and 29 years old in good health. Both conserved end residues are part of each CDR3. D genes are given only for firm matches. A clone size is listed for some rows: how often the clone was seen (once, few, many), or a class if it is expanded.

V: TRBV3-1/TRBV3-2; D: TRBD1; J: TRBJ1-1; size: -; CDR3: CASSQGQGATRAFF; DNA: TGTGCCAGCAGCCAAGGACAGGGGGCTACTCGGGCTTTCTTT
V: TRBV2; D: TRBD1; J: TRBJ2-5; size: -; CDR3: CASSDRGPETQYF; DNA: TGTGCCAGCAGTGACAGGGGGCCGGAGACCCAGTACTTC
V: TRBV19; D: -; J: TRBJ2-1; size: -; CDR3: CASSRAILNEQFF; DNA: TGTGCCAGTAGTCGGGCGATTCTCAATGAGCAGTTCTTC
V: TRBV7-9; D: TRBD1; J: TRBJ1-4; size: -; CDR3: CASSAQGAVEKLFF; DNA: TGTGCCAGCAGCGCTCAGGGGGCCGTTGAAAAACTGTTTTTT
V: TRBV6-6; D: TRBD1; J: TRBJ1-4; size: -; CDR3: CASSYPGQGMSEKLFF; DNA: TGTGCCAGCAGTTACCCAGGACAGGGTATGAGTGAAAAACTGTTTTTT
V: TRBV9; D: -; J: TRBJ1-3; size: -; CDR3: CASSVNSGNTIYF; DNA: TGTGCCAGCAGCGTTAATTCTGGAAACACCATATATTTT
V: TRBV27; D: -; J: TRBJ1-5; size: -; CDR3: CASSPHRAPQPQHF; DNA: TGTGCCAGCAGTCCCCACAGGGCCCCTCAGCCCCAGCATTTT
V: TRBV27; D: TRBD1; J: TRBJ2-2; size: once; CDR3: CASSRTGQGATGELFF; DNA: TGTGCCAGCAGCCGAACCGGACAGGGGGCGACCGGGGAGCTGTTTTTT
V: TRBV5-1; D: -; J: TRBJ1-1; size: -; CDR3: CASSLYRVNTEAFF; DNA: TGCGCCAGCAGCTTGTACAGAGTGAACACTGAAGCTTTCTTT
V: TRBV6-5; D: TRBD2; J: TRBJ2-5; size: -; CDR3: CATSGLPGVQETQYF; DNA: TGTGCCACTAGCGGCCTGCCGGGGGTCCAAGAGACCCAGTACTTC
V: TRBV19; D: TRBD1; J: TRBJ1-4; size: -; CDR3: CASRDRGQTNEKLFF; DNA: TGTGCCAGCCGCGACAGGGGGCAAACTAATGAAAAACTGTTTTTT
V: TRBV3-1/TRBV3-2; D: TRBD1; J: TRBJ1-6; size: -; CDR3: CASSQPTGSYSPLHF; DNA: TGTGCCAGCAGCCAGCCGACAGGGTCGTATTCACCCCTCCACTTT
V: TRBV18; D: -; J: TRBJ1-6; size: -; CDR3: CASSLAGNNSPLHF; DNA: TGTGCCAGCTCACTAGCTGGGAATAATTCACCCCTCCACTTT
V: TRBV5-1; D: -; J: TRBJ1-2; size: -; CDR3: CASSLEQGLNYGYTF; DNA: TGCGCCAGCAGCTTGGAACAGGGTTTAAACTATGGCTACACCTTC
V: TRBV5-1; D: -; J: TRBJ1-2; size: -; CDR3: CASSLRGEDYGYTF; DNA: TGCGCCAGCAGCCTGAGGGGGGAGGACTATGGCTACACCTTC
V: TRBV6-4; D: TRBD2; J: TRBJ2-3; size: once; CDR3: CASSLTGTSGTDTQYF; DNA: TGTGCCAGCTCCCTCACCGGGACTAGCGGCACAGATACGCAGTATTTT
V: TRBV4-1; D: -; J: TRBJ1-2; size: -; CDR3: CASSQYQSNYGYTF; DNA: TGCGCCAGCAGCCAATATCAGAGCAACTATGGCTACACCTTC
V: TRBV2; D: TRBD1; J: TRBJ1-1; size: -; CDR3: CASSAGQGITNTEAFF; DNA: TGTGCCAGCAGCGCAGGACAGGGGATCACCAACACTGAAGCTTTCTTT
V: TRBV5-1; D: TRBD2; J: TRBJ2-3; size: -; CDR3: CASSLDGSGGTDTQYF; DNA: TGCGCCAGCAGCTTGGATGGTAGCGGGGGCACAGATACGCAGTATTTT
V: TRBV5-4; D: -; J: TRBJ2-7; size: -; CDR3: CASSIDYEQYF; DNA: TGTGCCAGCAGCATCGACTACGAGCAGTACTTC
V: TRBV24-1; D: -; J: TRBJ1-6; size: -; CDR3: CATSDLRTAYNSPLHF; DNA: TGTGCCACCAGTGACCTAAGGACGGCGTATAATTCACCCCTCCACTTT
V: TRBV7-9; D: TRBD1; J: TRBJ2-7; size: -; CDR3: CASSLEGWGQGAYEQYF; DNA: TGTGCCAGCAGCTTAGAAGGATGGGGACAGGGGGCCTACGAGCAGTACTTC
V: TRBV11-2; D: TRBD1; J: TRBJ1-2; size: -; CDR3: CASRQQGAQGGYTF; DNA: TGTGCCAGCAGGCAACAGGGGGCGCAGGGTGGCTACACCTTC
V: TRBV30; D: -; J: TRBJ1-4; size: once; CDR3: CAWRASGGEKLFF; DNA: TGTGCCTGGAGAGCAAGTGGAGGTGAAAAACTGTTTTTT
V: TRBV6-5; D: -; J: TRBJ1-1; size: -; CDR3: CASSYAGESTEAFF; DNA: TGTGCCAGCAGTTACGCAGGGGAGAGCACTGAAGCTTTCTTT
V: TRBV19; D: TRBD2; J: TRBJ2-1; size: -; CDR3: CASTTGTSGYNEQFF; DNA: TGTGCCAGTACCACCGGGACTAGCGGCTACAATGAGCAGTTCTTC
V: TRBV27; D: TRBD1; J: TRBJ1-4; size: -; CDR3: CASSLGFTGGSNEKLFF; DNA: TGTGCCAGCAGTTTAGGCTTCACAGGGGGGTCTAATGAAAAACTGTTTTTT
V: TRBV7-9; D: -; J: TRBJ2-1; size: -; CDR3: CASSSFRGNEQFF; DNA: TGTGCCAGCAGCTCATTTCGGGGCAATGAGCAGTTCTTC
V: TRBV30; D: -; J: TRBJ1-4; size: -; CDR3: CAWVAGTTNEKLFF; DNA: TGTGCCTGGGTCGCGGGAACAACTAATGAAAAACTGTTTTTT
V: TRBV5-4; D: TRBD1; J: TRBJ2-7; size: -; CDR3: CASSSDRGRRESSYEQYF; DNA: TGTGCCAGCAGCTCTGACAGGGGGCGGCGGGAGAGCTCCTACGAGCAGTACTTC
V: TRBV20-1; D: -; J: TRBJ2-7; size: -; CDR3: CSASGATETYEQYF; DNA: TGCAGTGCTAGTGGGGCGACCGAGACCTACGAGCAGTACTTC
V: TRBV9; D: -; J: TRBJ1-1; size: -; CDR3: CASRVTGGNTNTEAFF; DNA: TGTGCCAGCAGAGTTACCGGGGGGAACACCAACACTGAAGCTTTCTTT
V: TRBV5-6; D: -; J: TRBJ2-5; size: -; CDR3: CASSFFGARETQYF; DNA: TGTGCCAGCAGCTTCTTCGGGGCCAGAGAGACCCAGTACTTC
V: TRBV5-1; D: -; J: TRBJ1-6; size: -; CDR3: CASSPGGGNNSPLHF; DNA: TGCGCCAGCAGCCCCGGTGGGGGGAATAATTCACCCCTCCACTTT
V: TRBV7-7; D: -; J: TRBJ2-1; size: -; CDR3: CASSLVVWESGSYNEQFF; DNA: TGTGCTAGCAGCTTAGTTGTTTGGGAGTCGGGCTCCTACAATGAGCAGTTCTTC
V: TRBV30; D: TRBD1; J: TRBJ1-5; size: -; CDR3: CAWSWQGVSPQHF; DNA: TGTGCCTGGAGTTGGCAGGGGGTTTCGCCCCAGCATTTT
V: TRBV3-1/TRBV3-2; D: TRBD2; J: TRBJ2-7; size: -; CDR3: CASSQDPVLAGGYEQYF; DNA: TGTGCCAGCAGCCAAGATCCGGTACTAGCGGGAGGTTACGAGCAGTACTTC
V: TRBV28; D: TRBD1; J: TRBJ1-4; size: -; CDR3: CASSLWDRSNEKLFF; DNA: TGTGCCAGCAGTCTATGGGACAGGAGTAATGAAAAACTGTTTTTT
V: TRBV6-1; D: -; J: TRBJ1-3; size: -; CDR3: CASSEFETAEDHF; DNA: TGTGCCAGCAGTGAATTTGAAACGGCAGAAGATCATTTT
V: TRBV6-1; D: -; J: TRBJ1-2; size: -; CDR3: CATQPLQGLLDGYTF; DNA: TGTGCCACCCAACCCCTACAGGGTCTCCTGGATGGCTACACCTTC
V: TRBV4-1; D: -; J: TRBJ1-2; size: -; CDR3: CASSQEDRARADYGYTF; DNA: TGCGCCAGCAGCCAAGAGGACAGAGCTAGGGCGGACTATGGCTACACCTTC
V: TRBV10-3; D: TRBD1; J: TRBJ2-1; size: -; CDR3: CAILDRDSYNEQFF; DNA: TGTGCCATCCTGGACAGGGACTCCTACAATGAGCAGTTCTTC
V: TRBV5-1; D: TRBD1; J: TRBJ1-6; size: -; CDR3: CASSLGGGLPNSPLHF; DNA: TGCGCCAGCAGCTTGGGAGGGGGCCTACCTAATTCACCCCTCCACTTT
V: TRBV30; D: -; J: TRBJ1-2; size: -; CDR3: CAWSGRTSGYGYTF; DNA: TGTGCCTGGAGCGGAAGGACATCCGGCTATGGCTACACCTTC
V: TRBV5-6; D: -; J: TRBJ1-5; size: -; CDR3: CASSLKVVGNQPQHF; DNA: TGTGCCAGCAGCTTGAAAGTGGTAGGCAATCAGCCCCAGCATTTT
V: TRBV7-6; D: -; J: TRBJ1-2; size: -; CDR3: CASSQTSSGNYYGYTF; DNA: TGTGCCAGCAGCCAAACCAGCTCAGGGAATTACTATGGCTACACCTTC
V: TRBV28; D: TRBD1; J: TRBJ2-1; size: -; CDR3: CASSLSTGGNEQFF; DNA: TGTGCCAGCAGTTTATCGACAGGGGGCAATGAGCAGTTCTTC
V: TRBV11-2; D: -; J: TRBJ1-6; size: -; CDR3: CASSLDGRGNSPLHF; DNA: TGTGCCAGCAGCTTAGATGGACGGGGAAATTCACCCCTCCACTTT
V: TRBV21-1; D: -; J: TRBJ1-1; size: -; CDR3: CAHTQGTEAFF; DNA: TGTGCCCATACCCAAGGAACTGAAGCTTTCTTT
V: TRBV25-1; D: -; J: TRBJ1-2; size: few; CDR3: CASSGWGGIPLGGYTF; DNA: TGTGCCAGCAGTGGGTGGGGCGGAATCCCATTGGGTGGCTACACCTTC
V: TRBV4-1; D: -; J: TRBJ2-3; size: once; CDR3: CASSQPGSLPWGTDTQYF; DNA: TGCGCCAGCAGCCAACCGGGGAGTCTTCCGTGGGGCACAGATACGCAGTATTTT
V: TRBV7-2; D: TRBD2; J: TRBJ2-7; size: -; CDR3: CASSLALAGGPPYEQYF; DNA: TGTGCCAGCAGCTTAGCGCTAGCGGGAGGGCCCCCCTACGAGCAGTACTTC
V: TRBV4-3; D: -; J: TRBJ2-3; size: -; CDR3: CASSQQGRTDTQYF; DNA: TGCGCCAGCAGCCAACAGGGAAGGACAGATACGCAGTATTTT